Shown below are 19 T cell receptor beta chains from a single sample sequenced in a study of T-cell memory formation after mild COVID-19 (dated by TCRdb to the early 2020s). Libraries were prepared through 5' RACE. TCRdb records Illumina NovaSeq 6000 as the sequencer. TCRdb reprocessed the public reads (quality trimming at Q25 with fastp, clone calling with MiXCR) and kept in-frame beta chains. Rows are unified per CDR3 protein, each entry keeping the most common DNA and genes. For this sample there are some 290,000 distinct CDR3 sequences; roughly 15% appear just once. Roughly 23% of the sample lies in the top ten. The sequenced sample was PBMCs or a T cell subset sorted from them (not recorded which). The receptors were sampled from a young man who had mild COVID-19 (a few samples of this study predate the infection). The sample titles of this study are shuffled in the database, so cell type and time point are left out; the donor was told from shared clones.

Only a few counts were recorded for this clonotype. CDR3 sequence: CASSFQTDTQYF. The CDR3, as DNA: TGTGCCAGCAGCTTCCAGACGGATACGCAGTATTTT. The genes are TRBV5-5 and TRBJ2-3; D remains ambiguous. The CDR3 length is 12 residues. V shed 2 bases and J shed 6 bases, with 7 bases lying between them. CDR1 and CDR2 (germline): SGHKS, YYEKEE (reference sequence).

This clonotype has a count of ten or more. V and J are TRBV5-6 and TRBJ2-3; D uncertain. The CDR3 contains 11 residues. CDR1 and CDR2 from the germline V gene are SGHDT and YYEEEE. The V end lost 4 bases, the J end lost 5 bases, and 5 bases lay between the germline ends. The CDR3 is CASSQQDTQYF. In DNA, the CDR3 is TGTGCCAGCAGCCAGCAAGATACGCAGTATTTT.

This clonotype was recorded at least ten times. A junction boundary mismatches the germline segment, possibly from a read error. The rearrangement links TRBV5-1 to TRBJ2-1, with 7 positions matching TRBD2. This CDR3 has 14 amino acids. The germline gives CDR1 SGHRS, CDR2 YFSETQ. The CDR3 nucleotides read TGTGCCAGCAGCTTGGGCGGGAGCTACAATGAGCAGTTCTTC. Amino acids: CASSLGGSYNEQFF.

The chain uses TRBV2 and TRBJ2-5; D call uncertain. Per the germline V gene, CDR1 is SNHLY and CDR2 is FYNNEI. The CDR3 runs to 11 residues. The ends were cut back, 11 bases at V and 5 bases at J, with 12 bases in the middle. CDR3: CASKMEETQYF. CDR3 coding DNA: TGTGCCTCGAAGATGGAGGAGACCCAGTACTTC.

The chain is built from TRBV27 and TRBJ1-3; D ambiguous. V was shortened by 6 bases and J by 2 bases, with 5 bases between the two germline ends. CDR1 is MNHEY and CDR2 is SMNVEV in the germline V gene (reference sequence). This CDR3 is built from 12 residues. CDR3 bases: TGTGCCAGCAGGAACCCTGGAAACACCATATATTTT. Protein product: CASRNPGNTIYF.

The genes are TRBV20-1 and TRBJ2-7, with a tentative D call TRBD1 (6 bases). CDR1 is DFQATT and CDR2 is SNEGSKA in the germline V gene (reference sequence). The CDR3 is made up of 12 amino acids. The CDR3 DNA follows: TGCAGCCCTTTTAGGGGGACCTACGAGCAGTACGTC. Its translation: CSPFRGTYEQYV.

This clonotype appeared a few times. V gene TRBV20-1 combines with J gene TRBJ2-5; possible D gene TRBD2, 6 bases. The CDR3 is made up of 14 amino acids. Germline CDR1 is DFQATT and CDR2 is SNEGSKA (reference sequence). Trimming cost V 6 bases and J 5 bases, with 19 bases left between them. This chain's CDR3 is CSAIDYSSGETQYF. CDR3 in DNA: TGCAGTGCGATCGACTATTCGAGCGGGGAGACCCAGTACTTC.

A note on this clonotype: One end of the junction fails to match germline, which may point to a read error. The chain has TRBV6-5 and TRBJ1-5; no clear D. The CDR3 totals 13 residues. Germline V gives CDR1 MNHEY, CDR2 SVGAGI. CDR3 sequence: CASSYSRAQHQHF. The CDR3 coding sequence is TGTGCCAGCAGTTACTCGAGGGCTCAGCACCAGCATTTT.

This clonotype appeared many times. This sequence joins TRBV6-5 and TRBJ1-2, with TRBD1 matching over 7 bases. The germline V gene encodes CDR1 MNHEY and CDR2 SVGAGI. The CDR3 has 13 amino acids. V lost 11 bases, J lost 7 bases, and 13 bases stayed unmatched. The CDR3 DNA follows: TGTGCCGCAGGGGGTCGCGGGGCCTTTGGCTACACCTTC. It specifies CAAGGRGAFGYTF.

This chain links TRBV6-6 with TRBJ1-2, with D perhaps TRBD1 (6 bases). CDR3 size: 16 residues. In germline, CDR1 is MNHNY, CDR2 SVGAGI (reference sequence). V dropped 0 bases and J dropped 1 base, with 12 bases sitting between them. CDR3 DNA sequence: TGTGCCAGCAGTTACTCGGCAGGGGTCGTTAACTATGGCTACACCTTC. It translates to CASSYSAGVVNYGYTF.

This rearrangement joins TRBV12-3 or TRBV12-4 to TRBJ2-1, with 8 bases aligning to TRBD2. The V gene end was trimmed by 6 bases and the J gene end by 0 bases; junction bases not matched to a gene: 10. The CDR3 extends over 17 amino acids. This CDR3 is CASSEPKRGNSYNEQFF. For the CDR3, the DNA is TGTGCCAGCAGCGAGCCCAAGCGGGGGAACTCCTACAATGAGCAGTTCTTC.

This clonotype was observed a handful of times. The chain uses TRBV6-5 and TRBJ1-4; TRBD1 might be the D (6 bases). Trimming shortened V by 4 bases and J by 6 bases, and 9 bases separated the two germline ends. The CDR3 is made up of 13 amino acids. The germline CDR1 and CDR2 sequences are MNHEY and SVGAGI. The CDR3 here is CASSSSGDEKLFF. CDR3 DNA: TGTGCCAGCAGTTCGTCAGGGGATGAAAAACTGTTTTTT.

This clonotype has just a few counts. The gene calls are TRBV5-1 and TRBJ2-1; D unclear. Trimming removed 3 bases at V and 0 bases at J, with 10 bases between. The germline V gene encodes CDR1 SGHRS and CDR2 YFSETQ. The CDR3 covers 15 residues. The CDR3 coding sequence is TGCGCCAGCAGCTCCCCGTTGGTCTCCTACAATGAGCAGTTCTTC. Translated, it gives CASSSPLVSYNEQFF.

In its sample, this clonotype was seen a few times. The chain joins TRBV28 to TRBJ2-7; 7 nucleotides align to TRBD1. The germline V gene encodes CDR1 MDHEN and CDR2 SYDVKM. The CDR3 is 16 residues long. With V trimmed by 4 bases and J by 1 base, 10 bases remained unmatched. CDR3 sequence: CASSYPRQGRSYEQYF. The CDR3 DNA sequence: TGTGCCAGCAGTTACCCCCGACAGGGTAGGTCCTACGAGCAGTACTTC.

The CDR3 DNA reads TGTGCCAGCAGTAGCCCCTGGGGTAACTTTATGGGCAATGAGCAGTTCTTC. This sequence encodes CASSSPWGNFMGNEQFF. This sequence joins TRBV25-1 and TRBJ2-1; D is unclear. The CDR3 is 17 residues long. Trimming shortened V by 5 bases and J by 6 bases, and 23 bases separated the two germline ends. Germline V gene lookup returns CDR1 MGHDK and CDR2 SYGVNS.

This clonotype came up a few times. The rearrangement links TRBV6-1 to TRBJ2-5, with D possibly being TRBD2 (5 bases). The V and J ends lost 6 bases and 5 bases respectively, with 19 bases between them. Germline CDR1 reads MNHNS; CDR2 reads SASEGT. This CDR3 region has 15 residues. The CDR3 DNA reads as TGTGCCAGCAGAGCCGGACGGGGAGTTTGGGAGACCCAGTACTTC. Protein product: CASRAGRGVWETQYF.

In this sample, this clonotype turned up a few times. This chain uses TRBV9 with TRBJ2-5; D perhaps matches TRBD2 (6 bases). With 0 bases removed from V and 4 bases from J, the gap between germline ends came to 19 bases. CDR1 is SGDLS, CDR2 YYNGEE, per germline. The CDR3 length is 17 residues. Here the CDR3 DNA reads TGTGCCAGCAGCGTAGCGGCGGGTAGGGGAGGTCGAGAGACCCAGTACTTC. This encodes CASSVAAGRGGRETQYF.

V is TRBV6-5 and J is TRBJ2-5; D is possibly TRBD1 (5 bases). The V gene's germline CDR1 is MNHEY and CDR2 SVGAGI. Trimming stripped 6 bases from V and 5 bases from J, with 16 bases between. The CDR3 is 14 amino acids. The CDR3 DNA follows: TGTGCCAGCAGCAAACAGGCCCCCCGGGAGACCCAGTACTTC. It specifies CASSKQAPRETQYF.

The rearrangement joins TRBV20-1 to TRBJ2-3; D not resolved. Germline V CDR1 and CDR2: DFQATT, SNEGSKA (reference sequence). This CDR3 is 10 amino acids long. Trimming cost V 3 bases and J 4 bases, with 2 bases left between them. CDR3 coding DNA: TGCAGTGCTAGTTCAGATACGCAGTATTTT. Translating gives CSASSDTQYF.